This paragraph reports one TCR beta chain. This entry comes from a study of T cell responses to AZD1222 COVID-19 vaccine. Study summary: Second-dose schedules of about 4 or about 12 weeks were combined.

With 4 bases clipped from V and 6 bases from J, the junction kept 12 bases outside the gene matches. This CDR3 region has 16 residues. The V gene's germline CDR1 is LGHDT and CDR2 YNNKEL (reference sequence). The method was immunoSEQ multiplex PCR; TCRdb's version includes in-frame clones alone and lacks a portion of them. The table shows about 190,000 clones, with more than 75% occurring only once. The J gene is TRBJ2-1, the V gene TRBV3-1 (or the pseudogene TRBV3-2); 7 positions match TRBD2. This receptor was identified in an adult in good health. The sample in question was peripheral blood, obtained on day 0 of AZD1222 vaccination. The CDR3 DNA sequence: TGTGCCAGCAGCCGAAACGAGGGAGCGGGGATCAATGAGCAGTTCTTC. Protein product: CASSRNEGAGINEQFF.